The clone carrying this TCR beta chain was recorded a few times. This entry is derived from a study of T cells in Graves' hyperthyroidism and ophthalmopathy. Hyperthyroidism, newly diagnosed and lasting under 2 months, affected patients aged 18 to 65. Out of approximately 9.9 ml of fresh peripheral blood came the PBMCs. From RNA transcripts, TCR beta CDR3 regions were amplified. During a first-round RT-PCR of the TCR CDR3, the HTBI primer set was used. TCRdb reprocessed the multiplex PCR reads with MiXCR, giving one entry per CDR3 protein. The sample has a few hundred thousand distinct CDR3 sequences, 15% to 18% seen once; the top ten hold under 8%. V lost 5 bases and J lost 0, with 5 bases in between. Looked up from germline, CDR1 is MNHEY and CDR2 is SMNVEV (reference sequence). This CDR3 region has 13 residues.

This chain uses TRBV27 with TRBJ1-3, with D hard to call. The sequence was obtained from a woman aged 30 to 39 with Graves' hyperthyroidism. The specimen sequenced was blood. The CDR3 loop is CASSGNSGNTIYF. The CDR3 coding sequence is TGTGCCAGCAGTGGGAACTCTGGAAACACCATATATTTT.